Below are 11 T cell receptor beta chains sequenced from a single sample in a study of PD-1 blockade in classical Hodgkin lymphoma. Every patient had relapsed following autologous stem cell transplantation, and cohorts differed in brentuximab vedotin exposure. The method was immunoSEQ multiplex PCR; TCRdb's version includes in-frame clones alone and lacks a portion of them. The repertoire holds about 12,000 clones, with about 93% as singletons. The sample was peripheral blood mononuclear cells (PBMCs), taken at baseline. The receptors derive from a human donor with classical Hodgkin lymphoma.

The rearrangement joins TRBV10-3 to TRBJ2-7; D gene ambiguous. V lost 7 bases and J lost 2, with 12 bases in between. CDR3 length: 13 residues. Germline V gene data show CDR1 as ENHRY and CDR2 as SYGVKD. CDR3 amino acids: CAITSDAPYEQYF. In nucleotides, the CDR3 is TGTGCCATCACGAGCGATGCCCCCTACGAGCAGTACTTC.

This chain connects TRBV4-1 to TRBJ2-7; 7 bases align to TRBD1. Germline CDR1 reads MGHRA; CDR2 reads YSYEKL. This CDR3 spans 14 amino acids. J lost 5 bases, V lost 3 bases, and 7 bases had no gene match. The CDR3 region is CASSHPTGVDEQYF. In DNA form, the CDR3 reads TGCGCCAGCAGCCACCCAACAGGGGTGGACGAGCAGTACTTC.

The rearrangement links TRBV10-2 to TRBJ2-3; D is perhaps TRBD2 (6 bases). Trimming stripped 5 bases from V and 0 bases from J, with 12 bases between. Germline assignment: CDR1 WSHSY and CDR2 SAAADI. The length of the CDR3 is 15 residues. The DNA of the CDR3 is TGCGCCAGCAGTCGGAAGAGCGGGAGCACAGATACGCAGTATTTT. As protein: CASSRKSGSTDTQYF.

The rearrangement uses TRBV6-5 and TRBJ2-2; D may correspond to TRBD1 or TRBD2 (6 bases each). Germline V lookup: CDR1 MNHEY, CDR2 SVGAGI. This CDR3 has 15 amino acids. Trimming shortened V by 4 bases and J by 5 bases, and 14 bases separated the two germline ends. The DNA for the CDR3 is TGTGCCAGCAGTTCGACAGGACTAACAACCGGGGAGCTGTTTTTT. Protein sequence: CASSSTGLTTGELFF.

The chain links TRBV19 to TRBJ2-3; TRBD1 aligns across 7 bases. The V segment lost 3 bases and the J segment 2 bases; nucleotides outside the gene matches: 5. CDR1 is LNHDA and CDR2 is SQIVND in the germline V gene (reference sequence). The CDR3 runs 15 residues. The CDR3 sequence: CASSIGTEFTDTQYF. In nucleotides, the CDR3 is TGTGCCAGTAGTATTGGGACAGAATTCACAGATACGCAGTATTTT.

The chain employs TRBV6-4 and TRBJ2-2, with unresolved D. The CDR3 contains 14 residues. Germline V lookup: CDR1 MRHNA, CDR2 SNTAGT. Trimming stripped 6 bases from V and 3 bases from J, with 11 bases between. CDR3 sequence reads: CASRWADHTGELFF. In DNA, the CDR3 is TGTGCCAGCAGATGGGCAGACCACACCGGGGAGCTGTTTTTT.

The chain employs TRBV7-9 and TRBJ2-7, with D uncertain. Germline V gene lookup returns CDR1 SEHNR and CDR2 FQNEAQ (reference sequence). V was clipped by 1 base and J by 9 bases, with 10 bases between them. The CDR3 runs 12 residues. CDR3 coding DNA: TGTGCCAGCAGCTTAGGTCCCGGCGGGCAGTACTTC. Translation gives CASSLGPGGQYF.

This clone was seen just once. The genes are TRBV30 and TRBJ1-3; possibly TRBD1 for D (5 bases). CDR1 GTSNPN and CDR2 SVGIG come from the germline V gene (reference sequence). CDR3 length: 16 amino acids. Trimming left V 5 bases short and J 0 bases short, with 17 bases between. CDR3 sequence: CAWSHKRGLSGNTIYF. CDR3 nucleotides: TGTGCCTGGTCCCATAAGCGGGGCCTCTCTGGAAACACCATATATTTT.

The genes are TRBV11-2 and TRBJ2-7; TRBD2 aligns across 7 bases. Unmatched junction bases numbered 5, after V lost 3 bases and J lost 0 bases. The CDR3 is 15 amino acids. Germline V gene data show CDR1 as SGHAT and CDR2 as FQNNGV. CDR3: CASSFSSGNSYEQYF. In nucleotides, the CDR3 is TGTGCCAGCAGCTTTTCCAGCGGGAACTCCTACGAGCAGTACTTC.

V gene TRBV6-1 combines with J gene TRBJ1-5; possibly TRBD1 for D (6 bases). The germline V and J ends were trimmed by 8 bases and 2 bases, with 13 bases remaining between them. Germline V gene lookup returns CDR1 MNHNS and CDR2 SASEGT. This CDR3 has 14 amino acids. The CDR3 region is CASLHREGNQPQHF. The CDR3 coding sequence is TGTGCCAGCTTACACAGGGAGGGCAATCAGCCCCAGCATTTT.

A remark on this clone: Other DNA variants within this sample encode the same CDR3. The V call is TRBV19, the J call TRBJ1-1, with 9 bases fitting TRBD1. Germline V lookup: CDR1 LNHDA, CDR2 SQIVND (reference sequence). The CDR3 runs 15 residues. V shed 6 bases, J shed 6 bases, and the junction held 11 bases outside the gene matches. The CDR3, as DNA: TGTGCCAGTAGCATCCAGGGACAGGGAGCAGCTGAAGCTTTCTTT. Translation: CASSIQGQGAAEAFF.